Shown below are 13 T cell receptor beta chains from a single sample sequenced in a study of blood T cell repertoires in COVID-19. Repertoires were generated with immunoSEQ multiplex PCR, while TCRdb's copy carries only in-frame clones and drops some. The table records 90,000 to 130,000 clones, about 90% of them present only once. The specimen was peripheral blood. These receptors all come from a human donor in a cohort sampled during active COVID-19.

V and J are TRBV19 and TRBJ1-6; D possibly corresponds to TRBD1 (5 bases). The V end lost 2 bases, the J end lost 8 bases, and 19 bases lay between the germline ends. The V gene's germline CDR1 is LNHDA and CDR2 SQIVND (reference sequence). This CDR3 region has 17 residues. The CDR3 nucleotides read TGTGCCAGTAGTATAACTTACCTCGGCAGGGCGGATTCACCCCTCCACTTT. Amino acids: CASSITYLGRADSPLHF.

The chain recombines TRBV5-1 with TRBJ2-3, with D tentatively TRBD1 (6 bases). Germline CDR1 is SGHRS and CDR2 is YFSETQ. This CDR3 has 14 amino acids. Trimming removed 4 bases from V and 5 bases from J, with 14 bases in between. The CDR3 spells CASSEGTFEDTQYF. Here the CDR3 DNA reads TGCGCCAGCAGCGAAGGGACATTTGAAGATACGCAGTATTTT.

This chain connects TRBV7-9 to TRBJ2-2, with no clear D. The CDR3 has 14 amino acids. The V end lost 5 bases, the J end lost 7 bases, and 14 bases lay between the germline ends. The germline CDR1 and CDR2 sequences are SEHNR and FQNEAQ (reference sequence). CDR3 DNA: TGTGCCAGCAGCCCCCCGACTCTATTCGGGGAGCTGTTTTTT. Its translation is CASSPPTLFGELFF.

The V call is TRBV19, the J call TRBJ1-5; D is undetermined. The CDR3 is made up of 11 amino acids. The germline CDR1 and CDR2 sequences are LNHDA and SQIVND (reference sequence). The ends were cut back, 4 bases at V and 9 bases at J, with 7 bases in the middle. CDR3 in amino acids: CASSTGPPQHF. The CDR3 DNA is TGTGCCAGTAGTACCGGTCCGCCCCAGCATTTT.

This clone was observed a handful of times. The chain has TRBV6-5 and TRBJ1-1; D uncertain. Looked up from germline, CDR1 is MNHEY and CDR2 is SVGAGI. V was shortened by 0 bases and J by 8 bases, with 13 bases between the two germline ends. This CDR3 is built from 14 residues. The CDR3 sequence is CASSYSMYRLEAFF. In DNA, the CDR3 is TGTGCCAGCAGTTACTCGATGTATCGCCTAGAAGCTTTCTTT.

The genes are TRBV6-5 and TRBJ1-2; D not resolved. V lost 2 bases, J lost 2 bases, and 6 bases lay in between. This CDR3 has 13 amino acids. CDR1 and CDR2 from the germline V gene are MNHEY and SVGAGI. The CDR3 DNA is TGTGCCAGCAGTTACGGGCAGAACTATGGCTACACCTTC. Amino acid sequence: CASSYGQNYGYTF.

The chain recombines TRBV6-5 with TRBJ2-5; 8 bases map to TRBD2. V shed 5 bases and J 2 bases; nucleotides not matched to a gene: 7. Germline V gene sequence: CDR1 MNHEY, CDR2 SVGAGI. The length of the CDR3 is 15 residues. As DNA, the CDR3 is TGTGCCAGCAGTCCGGGGGGGCGCAATCAAGAGACCCAGTACTTC. Protein product: CASSPGGRNQETQYF.

The genes are TRBV5-5 and TRBJ2-7; 8 nucleotides line up with TRBD1. The CDR3 is 13 amino acids. The V gene end was trimmed by 4 bases and the J gene end by 6 bases; junction bases not matched to a gene: 6. Germline V gene sequence: CDR1 SGHKS, CDR2 YYEKEE (reference sequence). CDR3 coding DNA: TGTGCCAGCAGCCGAACAGGGGGTCGCGAGCAGTACTTC. It is translated as CASSRTGGREQYF.

This clone showed up just a few times. The V call is TRBV27, the J call TRBJ2-7; 11 bases fit TRBD2. Germline CDR1 reads MNHEY; CDR2 reads SMNVEV (reference sequence). J lost 5 bases, V lost 6 bases, and 6 bases had no gene match. The CDR3 runs to 14 residues. In DNA, the CDR3 is TGTGCCAGCAGCCTTAGCGGGAGGGGGAACGAGCAGTACTTC. Protein sequence: CASSLSGRGNEQYF.

The V and J genes are TRBV5-1 and TRBJ2-1; 14 positions agree with TRBD2. Germline trimming cut 0 bases from V and 7 bases from J; bases unmatched to any gene: 9. The CDR3 runs 18 residues. The V gene's germline CDR1 is SGHRS and CDR2 YFSETQ. CDR3: CASSLVTSGRALLNEQFF. The DNA for the CDR3 is TGCGCCAGCAGCTTGGTGACTAGCGGGAGGGCCCTTTTAAATGAGCAGTTCTTC. The whole variable domain, remainder taken from reference TRBV5-1 and TRBJ2-1, is KAGVTQTPRYLIKTRGQQVTLSCSPISGHRSVSWYQQTPGQGLQFLFEYFSETQRNKGNFPGRFSGRQFSNSRSEMNVSTLELGDSALYLCASSLVTSGRALLNEQFFGPGTRLTVL.

This chain's CDR3 is CASSFVGLAGGAVTDTQYF. CDR3 DNA: TGCGCCAGCAGCTTTGTGGGACTAGCGGGAGGCGCTGTCACAGATACGCAGTATTTT. This chain joins TRBV5-1 and TRBJ2-3; 15 bases fit TRBD2. V was pared by 2 bases and J by 2 bases, with 9 bases of the junction left unmatched. CDR3 length: 19 residues. CDR1 is SGHRS, CDR2 YFSETQ, per germline.

Turning to this clone: The identical CDR3 is also encoded by other nucleotide sequences in the sample. This chain links TRBV24-1 with TRBJ1-5, with unresolved D. V lost 5 bases to trimming and J lost 0 bases, with 4 bases between them. Germline CDR1 reads KGHDR; CDR2 reads SFDVKD. This CDR3 has 13 residues. The CDR3 DNA is TGTGCCACCAGTGGAGGTAGCAATCAGCCCCAGCATTTT. Amino acids: CATSGGSNQPQHF.

The chain employs TRBV7-9 and TRBJ2-7; 9 nucleotides match TRBD1. Germline-derived CDR1 and CDR2 are SEHNR and FQNEAQ (reference sequence). V gave up 5 bases and J gave up 6 bases; unmatched junction bases: 8. This CDR3 region has 14 residues. The CDR3 region is CASSRWDREFEQYF. CDR3 coding DNA: TGTGCCAGCAGCCGATGGGACAGGGAGTTCGAGCAGTACTTC.